Listed below are T cell receptor beta chains from one sample, sequenced in a study of blood T cell repertoires in COVID-19. This table comes from immunoSEQ multiplex PCR, and its TCRdb copy is limited to in-frame clones, with some not included. Here the sample spans about 190,000 clones, 60% to 85% being singletons. The material sequenced was peripheral blood. These TCRs come from a man in his 60s with active or convalescent COVID-19. The CDR3 runs from the conserved cysteine through the conserved F or W. D genes are given only for firm matches. Expanded clones get a size class; other rows say once, few or many, or leave the size out.

j_call d_call v_call clone_size cdr3_nt cdr3_aa
TRBJ2-1 TRBD2 TRBV18 NA TGTGCCAGCTCAGTGATTAGCGGGAGGGCTACATACAATGAGCAGTTCTTC CASSVISGRATYNEQFF
TRBJ1-1 NA TRBV5-1 NA TGCGCCAGCAGCTGGGGCCGTTCGGGCCCCGGGAACACTGAAGCTTTCTTT CASSWGRSGPGNTEAFF
TRBJ1-1 NA TRBV4-1 NA TGCGCCAGCAGTCAAGATGCGGGGGCTATGAACACTGAAGCTTTCTTT CASSQDAGAMNTEAFF
TRBJ2-7 TRBD1 TRBV6-5 NA TGTGCCAGCAGACCCGGACAGGGTTTCTACGAGCAGTACTTC CASRPGQGFYEQYF
TRBJ2-3 TRBD2 TRBV7-3 NA TGTGCCAGCAGCCATCGGACTAGCGTCCACGGGGGAGATACGCAGTATTTT CASSHRTSVHGGDTQYF
TRBJ2-5 NA TRBV12-3/TRBV12-4 NA TGTGCCAGCAGTTCGACAGCCCAAGAGACCCAGTACTTC CASSSTAQETQYF
TRBJ1-1 TRBD1 TRBV7-3 once TGTGCCAGCAGCCCTCGACAGGGCAGTATCACTGAAGCTTTCTTT CASSPRQGSITEAFF
TRBJ1-4 TRBD1 TRBV5-8 NA TGTGCCAGCAGCTTCTGGACAGGGGGCAATGAAAAACTGTTTTTT CASSFWTGGNEKLFF
TRBJ1-5 NA TRBV29-1 NA TGCAGCGTTGTAGAGACGGACAGCATCAATCAGCCCCAGCATTTT CSVVETDSINQPQHF
TRBJ2-5 TRBD2 TRBV6-2/TRBV6-3 NA TGTGCCAGCAGTTTTTCTAGCGGGAGGGCCAAGGTGGAGACCCAGTACTTC CASSFSSGRAKVETQYF
TRBJ1-1 NA TRBV28 NA TGTGCCAGCAGTTTCCCATACCCGGACACTGAAGCTTTCTTT CASSFPYPDTEAFF